This T cell receptor (beta chain) was recovered during a study of blood T cell repertoires in COVID-19. The wider study: Sites across the United States, Italy and Spain contributed samples from acute and convalescent COVID-19.

TCRdb's table, derived via immunoSEQ multiplex PCR, lists solely in-frame clones and lacks some. Here the sample spans approximately 50,000 clones, around 81% being singletons. This clonotype was sampled from a woman aged 80 or over with COVID-19, enrolled during active disease. The material sequenced was peripheral blood.

The CDR3 bases are TGTGCCAGCAGCCTATTAGCGGGAATCACCGGGGAGCTGTTTTTT. Its translation: CASSLLAGITGELFF. The V gene is TRBV7-9, the J gene TRBJ2-2, with 8 bases lining up with TRBD2. V trimming: 5 bases; J trimming: 4 bases; junction bases outside the gene matches: 6. The CDR3 runs 15 residues. Germline V CDR1 and CDR2: SEHNR, FQNEAQ (reference sequence).